The sequence of this T cell receptor beta chain was determined in a study of beta chain features in type 1 diabetes. Overall study context: What patients shared with healthy donors was a similar profile of age, gender and cell yields. Study-wide results and limits: There were fewer insertions and more deletions at the VDJ junctions of type 1 diabetes patients. There was a moderate but significant shortening of TCRB CDR3s in all four CD4+ subsets of Type 1 diabetes patients.

The CDR3 runs 12 residues. In germline, CDR1 is GTSNPN, CDR2 SVGIG (reference sequence). Trimming shortened V by 4 bases and J by 6 bases, and 9 bases separated the two germline ends. Expressed TCRB transcripts got sequenced, as all isolated RNA was reverse transcribed. Measured with immunoSEQ multiplex PCR; TCRdb has only the in-frame clones, and not every one. The sample holds about 710,000 clones; around 15% are singletons and the top ten take roughly 0.04%. This clone was seen a handful of times. The antigen is not known. This receptor was identified in a man younger than 35 with type 1 diabetes. The material sequenced was naive CD4+ T cells from blood. This rearrangement joins TRBV30 to TRBJ2-2, with a tentative D call TRBD1 (6 bases). DNA of the CDR3: TGTGCCTGGAACAGGGTCGCCGGGGAGCTGTTTTTT. Translating gives CAWNRVAGELFF.